These 31 T cell receptor beta chains came from one sample sequenced in a study of beta chain features in type 1 diabetes. cDNA synthesis used the whole RNA isolate, giving expressed TCRB sequences. The table came from immunoSEQ multiplex PCR; TCRdb's copy has only in-frame clones and leaves some out. The table shows 300,000 to 400,000 clones, with roughly 9.6% occurring only once. Sample: naive CD4+ T cells from blood. These receptors were collected from a woman aged 25 to 45 in good health.

The CDR3 bases are TGTGCCAGCAGCTCCCGGGTGGCTAGCGGTACAGATACGCAGTATTTT. Translated, it gives CASSSRVASGTDTQYF. V and J are TRBV5-4 and TRBJ2-3; 7 positions agree with TRBD2. The CDR3 is 16 residues long. The germline CDR1 and CDR2 sequences are SGHNT and YYREEE (reference sequence). The trim removed 3 bases at V and 3 bases at J, leaving 10 bases unmatched.

This clone was detected a few times. The chain links TRBV2 to TRBJ2-7; TRBD2 aligns across 9 bases. Germline trimming cut 3 bases from V and 4 bases from J; bases unmatched to any gene: 7. In germline, CDR1 is SNHLY, CDR2 FYNNEI. The CDR3 is 15 amino acids. CDR3 amino acids: CASSEDSGSTYEQYF. The CDR3 bases are TGTGCCAGCAGTGAGGATAGCGGGAGTACGTACGAGCAGTACTTC.

This clone was observed at least ten times. The J gene is TRBJ2-7, the V gene TRBV29-1; 9 bases fit TRBD1. CDR3 length equals 13 residues. The germline CDR1 and CDR2 sequences are SQVTM and ANQGSEA. The J segment lost 3 bases and the V segment lost 5 bases, leaving 5 bases of the junction unmatched. CDR3 amino acids: CSVTGTGSYEQYF. CDR3 nucleotides: TGCAGCGTTACCGGGACAGGGAGCTACGAGCAGTACTTC.

The sample holds a few counts of this clone. The chain uses TRBV5-1 and TRBJ2-7; D remains unclear. The CDR3 is made up of 11 amino acids. CDR1 is SGHRS and CDR2 is YFSETQ in the germline V gene. Trimming took off 5 bases at V and 4 bases at J, with 7 bases between the two ends. DNA for the CDR3: TGCGCCAGCAGTGCAGGTTACGAGCAGTACTTC. As protein: CASSAGYEQYF.

This clone appeared a few times. This sequence joins TRBV11-3 and TRBJ2-5; 14 bases are a match to TRBD2. CDR3 size: 16 residues. V lost 4 bases, J lost 5 bases, and 6 bases stayed unmatched. CDR1 is SGHNT, CDR2 YENEEA, per germline. CDR3 sequence reads: CASSSGLAGGHETQYF. The CDR3 nucleotides are TGTGCCAGCAGCTCAGGACTAGCGGGAGGCCACGAGACCCAGTACTTC. Variable domain in full (rest from reference TRBV11-3 and TRBJ2-5): EAGVVQSPRYKIIEKKQPVAFWCNPISGHNTLYWYLQNLGQGPELLIRYENEEAVDDSQLPKDRFSAERLKGVDSTLKIQPAELGDSAVYLCASSSGLAGGHETQYFGPGTRLLVL.

A word on this clone: The same CDR3 is also encoded by other DNA sequences in this sample. The V gene is TRBV9, the J gene TRBJ2-1; TRBD2 matches at 8 bases. The V gene end was trimmed by 2 bases and the J gene end by 6 bases; junction bases not matched to a gene: 7. This CDR3 has 15 amino acids. The germline gives CDR1 SGDLS, CDR2 YYNGEE. CDR3 bases: TGTGCCAGCAGCGTCCTGGCGGGAGGCTTCAATGAGCAGTTCTTC. Protein product: CASSVLAGGFNEQFF.

Only a few counts were recorded for this clone. The chain links TRBV29-1 to TRBJ2-1; TRBD2 aligns across 15 bases. Germline CDR1 is SQVTM and CDR2 is ANQGSEA. The V and J ends lost 6 bases and 0 bases, in that order; junction bases with no gene match: 0. The CDR3 is 15 amino acids. CDR3 sequence: CSVGLAGGSYNEQFF. CDR3 bases: TGCAGCGTGGGACTAGCGGGGGGCTCCTACAATGAGCAGTTCTTC.

The chain recombines TRBV4-3 with TRBJ2-2; 7 positions agree with TRBD2. The CDR3 totals 17 residues. Per germline, CDR1 LGHNA and CDR2 YSLEER. V lost 2 bases to trimming and J lost 1 base; unmatched junction nucleotides: 7. This chain's CDR3 is CASSQSPGLKNTGELFF. CDR3 coding DNA: TGCGCCAGCAGCCAATCCCCGGGACTAAAGAACACCGGGGAGCTGTTTTTT.

The CDR3 loop is CASSVASGNEKLFF. The DNA of the CDR3 is TGTGCCAGCAGCGTAGCTTCAGGGAATGAAAAACTGTTTTTT. The V and J genes are TRBV9 and TRBJ1-4, with D possibly TRBD1 on 5 matching bases. CDR3 length: 14 amino acids. V lost 0 bases to trimming and J lost 5 bases, with 8 bases between them. CDR1 and CDR2 from the germline V gene are SGDLS and YYNGEE.

Worth noting for this clone: This same CDR3 is encoded by further DNA sequences in the sample. The rearrangement joins TRBV18 to TRBJ2-1, with 7 bases identical to TRBD1. V was pared by 3 bases and J by 4 bases, with 9 bases of the junction left unmatched. The CDR3 has 16 amino acids. CDR1 and CDR2 from the germline V gene are KGHSH and LQKENI. The CDR3 protein is CASSPPAGGTYNEQFF. DNA for the CDR3: TGTGCCAGCTCACCCCCGGCAGGGGGAACTTACAATGAGCAGTTCTTC.

This sequence joins TRBV23-1 and TRBJ2-1, with D hard to call. TRBV23-1 is treated as an ORF (open reading frame) with a function not yet certain. V was pared by 0 bases and J by 0 bases, with 9 bases between. The CDR3 is 16 residues long. In DNA form, the CDR3 reads TGCGCCAGCAGTCAATCACGGGTTGACTCCTACAATGAGCAGTTCTTC. It yields the protein CASSQSRVDSYNEQFF.

Turning to this clone: Other DNA sequences in the sample encode the same CDR3. The CDR3 spells CAISAGLETQYF. The CDR3 DNA reads as TGTGCCATCAGTGCAGGGTTGGAGACCCAGTACTTC. The chain employs TRBV10-3 and TRBJ2-5; D is perhaps TRBD1 (5 bases). CDR3 length: 12 residues. V lost 4 bases, J lost 5 bases, and 8 bases lay in between. Germline V lookup: CDR1 ENHRY, CDR2 SYGVKD.

The chain links TRBV6-6 to TRBJ2-5; 9 nucleotides align to TRBD1. V trimming: 4 bases; J trimming: 2 bases; junction bases outside the gene matches: 5. CDR1 is MNHNY and CDR2 is SVGAGI in the germline V gene (reference sequence). The CDR3 consists of 15 residues. CDR3 region: CASSSMTGGQETQYF. Written as DNA, the CDR3 is TGTGCCAGCAGTTCCATGACAGGGGGTCAAGAGACCCAGTACTTC.

This clone was detected a few times. The rearrangement joins TRBV5-8 to TRBJ2-1; weak D call: TRBD1 (6 bases). CDR3 length: 16 amino acids. CDR1 is SGHTS and CDR2 is YDEGEE in the germline V gene. V lost 1 base and J lost 4, with 15 bases in between. DNA of the CDR3: TGTGCCAGCAGCTTGAGTGGAACAGGGCCATACAATGAGCAGTTCTTC. It encodes CASSLSGTGPYNEQFF.

A few counts support this clone. An end of the junction does not agree with germline; a read error may underlie this. The chain joins TRBV28 to TRBJ2-7; 8 bases fit TRBD2. The CDR3 is 9 residues long. The germline V gene encodes CDR1 MDHEN and CDR2 SYDVKM. The CDR3 DNA follows: TGTGCCAGCAGTCCGGGACTAGTCTTC. It yields the protein CASSPGLVF. Variable domain in full (rest from reference TRBV28 and TRBJ2-7): DVKVTQSSRYLVKRTGEKVFLECVQDMDHENMFWYRQDPGLGLRLIYFSYDVKMKEKGDIPEGYSVSREKKERFSLILESASTNQTSMYLCASSPGLVFGPGTRLTVT.

Only a few counts were recorded for this clone. The gene calls are TRBV29-1 and TRBJ1-5; 9 nucleotides line up with TRBD1. V shed 5 bases, J shed 5 bases, and the junction held 7 bases outside the gene matches. There are 14 residues in the CDR3. Germline V gene lookup returns CDR1 SQVTM and CDR2 ANQGSEA. CDR3 sequence: CSVIQGASDQPQHF. The CDR3 coding sequence is TGCAGCGTTATACAGGGGGCTTCGGATCAGCCCCAGCATTTT.

This chain connects TRBV4-1 to TRBJ1-1; D is unresolved. Germline V gene lookup returns CDR1 MGHRA and CDR2 YSYEKL. The CDR3 runs 18 residues. V lost 0 bases and J 4 bases, leaving 21 bases between the germline ends. The CDR3 protein is CASSQDRAGGRRTTEAFF. CDR3 sequence (DNA): TGCGCCAGCAGCCAAGATAGGGCAGGAGGACGGAGGACCACTGAAGCTTTCTTT.

In the case of this clone: The sample holds other DNA sequences that translate to the same CDR3. This rearrangement joins TRBV15 to TRBJ2-5; no clear D. Trimming stripped 1 base from V and 0 bases from J, with 6 bases between. Germline CDR1 LNHNV, CDR2 YYDKDF (reference sequence). The CDR3 contains 14 residues. The CDR3 coding sequence is TGTGCCACCAGCAGAGGAGATTACCAAGAGACCCAGTACTTC. Protein product: CATSRGDYQETQYF.

This clone was seen a few times. This chain links TRBV5-1 with TRBJ2-7; 8 nucleotides agree with TRBD2. Germline assignment: CDR1 SGHRS and CDR2 YFSETQ. V gave up 3 bases and J gave up 3 bases; unmatched junction bases: 8. CDR3 length equals 15 residues. The CDR3 region is CASSSLAGTVYEQYF. In DNA form, the CDR3 reads TGCGCCAGCAGCTCATTAGCGGGAACGGTCTACGAGCAGTACTTC.

The V and J genes are TRBV5-4 and TRBJ2-7; 9 bases fit TRBD2. Unmatched junction bases numbered 6, after V lost 3 bases and J lost 5 bases. Germline loops: CDR1 SGHNT, CDR2 YYREEE (reference sequence). The CDR3 extends over 14 amino acids. In DNA, the CDR3 is TGTGCCAGCAGCTCCCCGACTAGCGGAAACGAGCAGTACTTC. Protein product: CASSSPTSGNEQYF. Together with reference TRBV5-4 and TRBJ2-7, the CDR3 gives the full variable domain: ETGVTQSPTHLIKTRGQQVTLRCSSQSGHNTVSWYQQALGQGPQFIFQYYREEENGRGNFPPRFSGLQFPNYSSELNVNALELDDSALYLCASSSPTSGNEQYFGPGTRLTVT.

The chain joins TRBV5-4 to TRBJ2-3; D is unclear. The germline CDR1 and CDR2 sequences are SGHNT and YYREEE (reference sequence). This CDR3 region has 13 residues. The germline V and J ends were trimmed by 3 bases and 5 bases, with 10 bases remaining between them. The CDR3 loop reads CASSSRAGDTQYF. The CDR3 coding sequence is TGTGCCAGCAGCTCTCGAGCAGGAGATACGCAGTATTTT.

The V and J genes are TRBV7-9 and TRBJ2-1; perhaps TRBD2 as D (6 bases). V was trimmed by 2 bases and J by 0 bases, leaving 14 bases between them. The length of the CDR3 is 17 residues. Looked up from germline, CDR1 is SEHNR and CDR2 is FQNEAQ (reference sequence). The CDR3 reads CASSLLWGDSSYNEQFF. CDR3 DNA sequence: TGTGCCAGCAGCTTACTTTGGGGGGATAGCTCCTACAATGAGCAGTTCTTC.

A few counts support this clone. The chain has TRBV5-1 and TRBJ2-5; a possible D gene is TRBD1 (5 bases). V was shortened by 2 bases and J by 2 bases, with 10 bases between the two germline ends. Germline CDR1 and CDR2: SGHRS and YFSETQ. The CDR3 has 14 amino acids. The CDR3 DNA reads TGCGCCAGCAGCTTCGGCTCAGGGCAAGAGACCCAGTACTTC. Protein sequence: CASSFGSGQETQYF.

The J gene is TRBJ2-3, the V gene TRBV14; 11 positions agree with TRBD2. Per the germline V gene, CDR1 is SGHDN and CDR2 is FVKESK. The ends lost 2 bases at V and 5 bases at J; junction bases unmatched: 12. The CDR3 runs 18 residues. CDR3 residues: CASSQWKSSGRYGDTQYF. The CDR3 DNA follows: TGTGCCAGCAGCCAATGGAAGTCTAGCGGGAGGTACGGAGATACGCAGTATTTT.

The genes are TRBV21-1 and TRBJ2-5; the D call in the table, TRBD2, was not verified against the DNA. TRBV21-1 is a documented pseudogene. This CDR3 has 15 amino acids. CDR3 nucleotides: TGTGCCAGCAGCAAAGTCGGTCACTTTCAAGAGACCCAGTACTTC. Its translation is CASSKVGHFQETQYF.

This clone was seen a few times. The chain links TRBV29-1 to TRBJ2-1, with D perhaps TRBD2 (5 bases). Germline V gives CDR1 SQVTM, CDR2 ANQGSEA. Between the trimmed V and J ends, which lost 1 base and 10 bases, there was a span of 5 bases. CDR3 length: 10 amino acids. The CDR3 protein is CSVEVAEQFF. The CDR3 nucleotides read TGCAGCGTTGAAGTAGCGGAGCAGTTCTTC.

This clone occurred a few times. This CDR3 is CASSPVHNGGEQFF. The CDR3 DNA sequence: TGCGCCAGCAGCCCTGTACATAACGGGGGTGAGCAGTTCTTC. This chain connects TRBV5-1 to TRBJ2-1; weak D call: TRBD2 (6 bases). V dropped 4 bases and J dropped 9 bases, with 17 bases sitting between them. The CDR3 is made up of 14 amino acids. Germline assignment: CDR1 SGHRS and CDR2 YFSETQ.

The chain combines TRBV27 with TRBJ1-1; 7 bases line up with TRBD1. This CDR3 is built from 13 residues. V was clipped by 5 bases and J by 3 bases; unmatched bases: 3. Germline V gene sequence: CDR1 MNHEY, CDR2 SMNVEV (reference sequence). The CDR3 bases are TGTGCCAGCAGTAGACAGGGATACACTGAAGCTTTCTTT. It yields the protein CASSRQGYTEAFF.

This clone was picked up a small number of times. The chain has TRBV7-9 and TRBJ1-2; D unresolved. V lost 5 bases and J lost 8, with 9 bases in between. The CDR3 is 11 amino acids. Germline V gene sequence: CDR1 SEHNR, CDR2 FQNEAQ (reference sequence). In nucleotides, the CDR3 is TGTGCCAGCAGCCCGGGGTCGGGCTACACCTTC. Translating gives CASSPGSGYTF.

The genes are TRBV29-1 and TRBJ1-1, with 8 bases lining up with TRBD1. Germline loops: CDR1 SQVTM, CDR2 ANQGSEA. V lost 7 bases, J lost 4 bases, and 14 bases stayed unmatched. The CDR3 length is 15 residues. CDR3: CSAFERGQAPTEAFF. The CDR3 DNA sequence: TGCAGCGCATTTGAGCGGGGACAGGCACCCACTGAAGCTTTCTTT.

Comment on this clone: The junction departs from the called germline gene at one end, perhaps through a read error. This chain uses TRBV7-2 with TRBJ2-1; 10 bases are shared with TRBD2. In germline, CDR1 is SGHTA, CDR2 FQGNSA. This CDR3 is 13 amino acids long. The CDR3 loop is CASTLAGGNEQFF. The CDR3 DNA reads as TGTGCCAGCACCTTAGCGGGAGGCAATGAGCAGTTCTTC.